This entry lists 19 T cell receptor beta chains sequenced from one sample in a study of T cell responses to AZD1222 COVID-19 vaccine. Profiled with immunoSEQ multiplex PCR; TCRdb holds only in-frame clones, not every one. The sample consists of about 100,000 clones, 80% to 90% of them appearing once. The sequencing used peripheral blood, collected 28 days after the second AZD1222 dose. All receptors come from an adult who received the AZD1222 COVID-19 vaccine.

The chain uses TRBV30 and TRBJ1-1; unclear D gene. Trimming pared 5 bases from V and 3 bases from J, leaving 13 bases between. Germline values: CDR1 GTSNPN, CDR2 SVGIG (reference sequence). The CDR3 has 13 residues. This CDR3 reads CAWQERWDTEAFF. The CDR3 coding sequence is TGTGCCTGGCAGGAGAGGTGGGACACTGAAGCTTTCTTT.

The chain employs TRBV30 and TRBJ2-7; perhaps TRBD2 as D (5 bases). V was clipped by 4 bases and J by 6 bases, with 22 bases between them. From germline, CDR1 is GTSNPN and CDR2 SVGIG (reference sequence). The CDR3 is 15 residues long. CDR3 region: CAWKEGMGPLGEQYF. CDR3 DNA sequence: TGTGCCTGGAAAGAGGGAATGGGCCCGCTGGGCGAGCAGTACTTC.

This chain links TRBV4-3 with TRBJ2-7; weak D call: TRBD2 (6 bases). The CDR3 is made up of 16 amino acids. Trimming pared 1 base from V and 1 base from J, leaving 14 bases between. Per germline, CDR1 LGHNA and CDR2 YSLEER. For the CDR3, the DNA is TGCGCCAGCAGCCAAGTGGCGGGGCGCGGGTCCTACGAGCAGTACTTC. It translates to CASSQVAGRGSYEQYF.

This chain joins TRBV5-1 and TRBJ1-5, with TRBD1 matching over 10 bases. Germline V gives CDR1 SGHRS, CDR2 YFSETQ. The V and J ends lost 3 bases and 5 bases, in that order; junction bases with no gene match: 2. The CDR3 totals 14 residues. This chain's CDR3 is CASSSGQGDQPQHF. As DNA, the CDR3 is TGCGCCAGCAGCTCTGGACAGGGGGATCAGCCCCAGCATTTT. The full variable domain, completed using reference TRBV5-1 and TRBJ1-5, is KAGVTQTPRYLIKTRGQQVTLSCSPISGHRSVSWYQQTPGQGLQFLFEYFSETQRNKGNFPGRFSGRQFSNSRSEMNVSTLELGDSALYLCASSSGQGDQPQHFGDGTRLSIL.

The chain has TRBV14 and TRBJ1-1; maybe TRBD1 (6 bases). V was trimmed by 2 bases and J by 1 base, leaving 11 bases between them. CDR1 and CDR2 (germline): SGHDN, FVKESK. CDR3 size: 15 residues. The CDR3 nucleotides are TGTGCCAGCAGCCAAATTACGGGACAGAACACTGAAGCTTTCTTT. It codes for CASSQITGQNTEAFF.

V is TRBV5-6 and J is TRBJ1-2, with unresolved D. The CDR3 has 16 residues. Trimming shortened V by 4 bases and J by 4 bases, and 20 bases separated the two germline ends. CDR1 and CDR2 from the germline V gene are SGHDT and YYEEEE. This CDR3 reads CASSRARAKVTYGYTF. CDR3 coding DNA: TGTGCCAGCAGCCGCGCTCGGGCAAAAGTAACCTATGGCTACACCTTC.

This rearrangement joins TRBV28 to TRBJ1-2; D may be TRBD1 (5 bases). Germline CDR1 reads MDHEN; CDR2 reads SYDVKM. CDR3 size: 14 residues. V was cut by 4 bases and J by 4 bases, with 13 bases left in between. The CDR3 is CASSWGKGSYGYTF. CDR3 nucleotides: TGTGCCAGCAGTTGGGGCAAGGGGAGCTATGGCTACACCTTC.

The V gene is TRBV5-1, the J gene TRBJ1-2; 7 positions match TRBD1. The CDR3 consists of 15 residues. Germline CDR1 and CDR2: SGHRS and YFSETQ. J was trimmed by 4 bases and V by 2 bases; bases with no gene match: 8. In DNA form, the CDR3 reads TGCGCCAGCAGCTTCACTGGGACAGAAATCTATGGCTACACCTTC. Protein product: CASSFTGTEIYGYTF. The entire variable domain, with the rest obtained from reference TRBV5-1 and TRBJ1-2, is as follows: KAGVTQTPRYLIKTRGQQVTLSCSPISGHRSVSWYQQTPGQGLQFLFEYFSETQRNKGNFPGRFSGRQFSNSRSEMNVSTLELGDSALYLCASSFTGTEIYGYTFGSGTRLTVV.

This chain uses TRBV4-1 with TRBJ2-7, with 8 nucleotides matching TRBD1. The germline V gene has CDR1 MGHRA and CDR2 YSYEKL. This CDR3 spans 16 amino acids. V lost 3 bases and J lost 6; bases outside the gene matches: 13. CDR3 sequence: CASSQVHLTGDVEQYF. The CDR3 DNA follows: TGCGCCAGCAGCCAGGTTCACCTGACAGGGGATGTCGAGCAGTACTTC.

Notes on this clone: The germline gene is not matched at one end of the junction; a read error may be the cause. V usage is TRBV7-7 and J usage is TRBJ1-1; D is unclear. The CDR3 is 16 residues long. Germline values: CDR1 SSHAT, CDR2 FNYEAQ (reference sequence). The CDR3: CASSLVFPGLDTEAFF. CDR3 in DNA: TGTGCTAGCAGCTTAGTCTTTCCAGGCCTGGACACTGAAGCTTTCTTT.

This clone was recorded once. The chain joins TRBV6-5 to TRBJ1-2; D is possibly TRBD1 (5 bases). Per the germline V gene, CDR1 is MNHEY and CDR2 is SVGAGI. V gave up 10 bases and J gave up 2 bases, with 20 bases separating them. This CDR3 is built from 15 residues. CDR3 nucleotides: TGTGCCACCCGCGGGGCAGGGTTCCCGAACTATGGCTACACCTTC. It specifies CATRGAGFPNYGYTF.

V gene TRBV21-1 combines with J gene TRBJ1-2. TRBV21-1 corresponds to a pseudogene. CDR3 length: 11 amino acids. CDR3 DNA sequence: TGTGCCAGCGGGGGACGCGGGGGCTACACCTTC. Translated, it gives CASGGRGGYTF.

The rearrangement joins TRBV7-2 to TRBJ2-5, with no clear D. Trimming cost V 1 base and J 2 bases, with 8 bases left between them. The length of the CDR3 is 14 residues. Germline CDR1 SGHTA, CDR2 FQGNSA. CDR3 sequence reads: CASSLDGRQETQYF. The CDR3 bases are TGTGCCAGCAGCTTAGACGGCAGGCAAGAGACCCAGTACTTC.

CDR3 DNA: TGTGCCAGCAGTTACTGGCTAGCGGGAGGGCCCGGCGAGCAGTACTTC. As protein: CASSYWLAGGPGEQYF. The rearrangement links TRBV6-2 or TRBV6-3 to TRBJ2-7; TRBD2 matches at 12 bases. Per the germline V gene, CDR1 is MNHEY and CDR2 is SVGEGT. The trim removed 1 base at V and 6 bases at J, leaving 7 bases unmatched. The CDR3 is 16 amino acids.

The chain uses TRBV5-4 and TRBJ1-4, with D maybe TRBD1 (6 bases). V lost 4 bases and J 7 bases, leaving 17 bases between the germline ends. This CDR3 is built from 15 residues. Germline CDR1 reads SGHNT; CDR2 reads YYREEE (reference sequence). In DNA form, the CDR3 reads TGTGCCAGCAGCCCGAGGGGCAGGGGAATTGAAAAACTGTTTTTT. Its translation: CASSPRGRGIEKLFF.

The chain recombines TRBV30 with TRBJ1-1; no firm D call. The V gene lost 7 bases and the J gene lost 1 base, with 13 bases spanning the gap. The CDR3 spans 13 residues. Germline CDR1 and CDR2: GTSNPN and SVGIG (reference sequence). In DNA form, the CDR3 reads TGTGCCTTAGACCCAATGTCGAACACTGAAGCTTTCTTT. Amino acids: CALDPMSNTEAFF.

V and J are TRBV14 and TRBJ2-3, with TRBD2 identical over 9 bases. The CDR3 loop spans 18 amino acids. Germline V CDR1 and CDR2: SGHDN, FVKESK. Trimming at V came to 4 bases and at J to 4 bases, leaving 15 bases not matched to a gene. CDR3 nucleotides: TGTGCCAGCAGCCTTTATAACGGGCGACTAGCGGACCCAGATACGCAGTATTTT. Encoded protein: CASSLYNGRLADPDTQYF.

The rearrangement links TRBV6-1 to TRBJ2-7; TRBD2 aligns across 9 bases. Unmatched junction bases numbered 3, after V lost 3 bases and J lost 3 bases. The CDR3 contains 14 residues. The germline V gene encodes CDR1 MNHNS and CDR2 SASEGT. CDR3 region: CASSEAGGHYEQYF. The CDR3 DNA follows: TGTGCCAGCAGTGAGGCGGGGGGGCACTACGAGCAGTACTTC.

This clone came up once. This chain uses TRBV27 with TRBJ2-7, with TRBD2 matching 7 bases. The V segment lost 6 bases and the J segment 0 bases; nucleotides outside the gene matches: 8. This CDR3 contains 15 residues. Germline CDR1 reads MNHEY; CDR2 reads SMNVEV (reference sequence). CDR3 nucleotide sequence: TGTGCCAGCAGATCTGAAGCGGGAAGCTCCTACGAGCAGTACTTC. Translated, it gives CASRSEAGSSYEQYF.